What follows describes a single T cell receptor beta chain. One entry per CDR3 protein results from TCRdb running MiXCR on the RT-PCR reads. The sample has about 680,000 distinct CDR3 sequences, approximately 15% seen once. Germline loops: CDR1 DFQATT, CDR2 SNEGSKA (reference sequence). The CDR3 contains 13 residues. V was clipped by 8 bases and J by 1 base, with 12 bases between them. The sample was memory CD4+ T cells from blood. V gene TRBV20-1 combines with J gene TRBJ2-4; D not resolved. The TCR originated in a female donor in good health, serving as a healthy control. DNA for the CDR3: TGCAGTTGGGTCCCAACGGCCAAAAACATTCAGTACTTC. This encodes CSWVPTAKNIQYF.